Shown below are 5 T cell receptor beta chains from a single sample sequenced in a study of response to subunit inactivated influenza vaccine. TCRdb redid the calling of the RT-PCR reads with MiXCR, one entry per CDR3 protein. Here the sample spans 250,000 to 350,000 distinct CDR3 sequences, approximately 21% being singletons. The specimen was PBMCs from blood, collected about 20 months after vaccination. The receptor set was obtained from a man aged 50-75 years who received an inactivated influenza vaccine.

This clonotype has just a few counts. V is TRBV21-1 and J is TRBJ2-7; the table's D call, TRBD1, has no DNA check behind it. TRBV21-1 is an annotated pseudogene. The CDR3 is made up of 13 amino acids. The CDR3 protein is CASSIWTGSEQYF. The CDR3 coding sequence is TGTGCCAGCAGCATATGGACAGGCAGCGAGCAGTACTTC.

This clonotype was counted only a few times. CDR3: CAAHRTGGRMNTEAFF. CDR3 DNA: TGTGCCGCCCACCGGACAGGCGGGAGGATGAACACTGAAGCTTTCTTT. The rearrangement uses TRBV10-3 and TRBJ1-1; the match to TRBD1 covers 7 bases. This CDR3 has 16 residues. Germline loops: CDR1 ENHRY, CDR2 SYGVKD. Trimming at V came to 11 bases and at J to 0 bases, leaving 15 bases not matched to a gene.

CDR3 region: CASSALTSGTGAYGYTF. The DNA for the CDR3 is TGTGCCAGCAGTGCATTGACTTCCGGGACAGGAGCCTATGGCTACACCTTC. The chain carries TRBV25-1 and TRBJ1-2; the match to TRBD1 covers 8 bases. The CDR3 extends over 17 amino acids. CDR1 MGHDK and CDR2 SYGVNS come from the germline V gene. Trimming took 4 bases from V and 4 from J; bases not matched to a gene: 14.

This clonotype appeared a few times. The chain has TRBV3-1 and TRBJ1-1; 10 nucleotides agree with TRBD1. V lost 5 bases to trimming and J lost 4 bases; unmatched junction nucleotides: 7. Per germline, CDR1 LGHDT and CDR2 YNNKEL (reference sequence). The CDR3 has 15 residues. CDR3 in amino acids: CASSYGQGVGTEAFF. The CDR3 nucleotides read TGTGCCAGCAGCTACGGACAGGGGGTCGGCACTGAAGCTTTCTTT.

This clonotype was observed many times. The gene calls are TRBV12-3 or TRBV12-4 and TRBJ1-1; D not certain. The germline V and J ends were trimmed by 3 bases and 5 bases, with 13 bases remaining between them. The CDR3 spans 14 residues. CDR3 region: CASSFGPVGTEAFF. CDR3 in DNA: TGTGCCAGCAGTTTTGGGCCAGTCGGGACTGAAGCTTTCTTT.